This entry features one TCR beta chain sequence. Its antigen is still unknown. The data belong to a study of cytomegalovirus exposure and HLA in healthy donors. Study results and caveats: Diagnosis of cytomegalovirus status made by the classifier reportedly showed high specificity and sensitivity. First-cohort TCR clusters were later found to tend to co-occur in the roughly 130 validation repertoires.

Per the germline V gene, CDR1 is SGDLS and CDR2 is YYNGEE. There are 15 residues in the CDR3. V shed 5 bases and J shed 2 bases, with 15 bases lying between them. Clones were read by immunoSEQ multiplex PCR, and TCRdb kept only the in-frame ones, dropping some. The sample contains about 63,000 clones, 89% of which appear only once. The specimen sequenced was PBMCs. V gene TRBV9 combines with J gene TRBJ2-3; tentatively, D is TRBD2 (5 bases). The sequence derives from a woman younger than 35 in good health and CMV-seronegative. CDR3 amino acids: CASSPPGSATDTQYF. CDR3 in DNA: TGTGCCAGCAGTCCCCCGGGGTCTGCCACAGATACGCAGTATTTT.